The sequence of this T cell receptor (beta chain) was determined in a study of PD-1 and CTLA-4 blockade in melanoma listed by TCRdb under 2021. Looking at the study overall: The study compared how PD-1 blockade and CTLA-4 blockade affected the melanoma-reactive CD8 T cell response in patients with melanoma.

The germline V gene yields SNHLY for CDR1 and FYNNEI for CDR2. The CDR3 covers 14 residues, taking in both the cysteine and the phenylalanine. The read is trimmed to its CDR3 DNA, 42 bases read in frame from base 1. V loses 7 bases of germline sequence and J loses 2 bases, and the interval between the two ends is 14 bases. With regard to this clone: Which antigen it targets is not known. No much larger clonotype is one base removed from it; base qualities were not supplied.

The library was produced with the immunoSEQ multiplex PCR assay. The clones in this table, taken by TCRdb from immuneACCESS, are in-frame only. Not every clone is retained; where verified, under half of the shortfall comes from an unresolved V gene, and the cause of the rest is unknown. The sample contains approximately 15,000 clones, approximately 70% of them found a single time. 13% to 15% of the sample is taken by the ten largest. This TCR was sampled from a human donor with melanoma. Source: CD8+ T cells from peripheral blood, taken from a patient given anti-PD-1 treatment. The chain is assembled from TRBV2 and TRBJ2-5, with TRBD2 tentatively as D gene (6 bases match). The CDR3 corresponds to CASNAGPDQETQYF. The DNA sequence is TGTGCCAGCAATGCGGGACCCGATCAAGAGACCCAGTACTTC.